The 29 T cell receptor beta chains in this list originate from one sample, sequenced in a study of T cell responses to AZD1222 COVID-19 vaccine. TCRdb's table, derived via immunoSEQ multiplex PCR, lists solely in-frame clones and lacks some. The data contain about 100,000 clones, about nine tenths of them seen just once; the ten biggest clones take up approximately 1.7%. This material consisted of peripheral blood, taken on day 0 of AZD1222 vaccination. All receptors come from an adult in good health.

The CDR3 nucleotides are TGTGCCAGCAGCCAAGATGCAGGGGGGAGAGACACTGAAGCTTTCTTT. Protein sequence: CASSQDAGGRDTEAFF. The gene calls are TRBV3-1 (or the pseudogene TRBV3-2) and TRBJ1-1; 7 bases fit TRBD1. J was trimmed by 3 bases and V by 0 bases; bases with no gene match: 7. This CDR3 comprises 16 residues. Germline V gene lookup returns CDR1 LGHDT and CDR2 YNNKEL (reference sequence).

The rearrangement uses TRBV11-3 and TRBJ1-2; the D gene is possibly TRBD1 (5 bases). CDR3 length: 15 amino acids. The germline V gene encodes CDR1 SGHNT and CDR2 YENEEA. V lost 6 bases and J 3 bases, leaving 17 bases between the germline ends. The CDR3 DNA follows: TGTGCCAGCAGGCTAAGGGGTCGGGACTACTATGGCTACACCTTC. This translates into CASRLRGRDYYGYTF.

The CDR3 protein is CASSPPFGYEQYF. The CDR3 DNA reads as TGTGCCAGCAGTCCCCCTTTTGGCTACGAGCAGTACTTC. The V call is TRBV28, the J call TRBJ2-7; D not resolved. CDR3 size: 13 residues. The germline CDR1 and CDR2 sequences are MDHEN and SYDVKM. V gave up 5 bases and J gave up 3 bases, with 11 bases separating them.

The rearrangement joins TRBV5-1 to TRBJ1-1, with 9 bases matching TRBD1. CDR1 and CDR2 (germline): SGHRS, YFSETQ. The CDR3 contains 15 residues. V lost 0 bases to trimming and J lost 3 bases; unmatched junction nucleotides: 3. CDR3 coding DNA: TGCGCCAGCAGCTTGGAAGGGACAGGGCACACTGAAGCTTTCTTT. Protein sequence: CASSLEGTGHTEAFF.

V gene TRBV6-5 combines with J gene TRBJ2-1, with D unresolved. Trimming shortened V by 6 bases and J by 8 bases, and 14 bases separated the two germline ends. Germline CDR1 is MNHEY and CDR2 is SVGAGI. CDR3 length: 13 residues. For the CDR3, the DNA is TGTGCCAGCAGAGTACGGACCCTCCATGAGCAGTTCTTC. Residues: CASRVRTLHEQFF.

The chain combines TRBV7-9 with TRBJ2-1; 7 bases are shared with TRBD2. V lost 1 base to trimming and J lost 0 bases; unmatched junction nucleotides: 0. Germline CDR1 SEHNR, CDR2 FQNEAQ (reference sequence). CDR3 length equals 15 residues. In DNA form, the CDR3 reads TGTGCCAGCAGCTTAGGGACTAGCTCCTACAATGAGCAGTTCTTC. Translation: CASSLGTSSYNEQFF.

The V call is TRBV7-9, the J call TRBJ1-3, with D perhaps matching TRBD1 (5 bases). CDR1 and CDR2 from the germline V gene are SEHNR and FQNEAQ (reference sequence). The CDR3 sequence is 17 residues long. Trimming removed 3 bases from V and 5 bases from J, with 20 bases in between. CDR3 amino acids: CASSFQGAGRGRNTIYF. CDR3 DNA sequence: TGTGCCAGCAGCTTTCAAGGGGCAGGGCGCGGGAGAAACACCATATATTTT.

The rearrangement uses TRBV28 and TRBJ1-4, with a weak D call TRBD1 (6 bases). The CDR3 covers 13 residues. Per germline, CDR1 MDHEN and CDR2 SYDVKM. Between the trimmed V and J ends, which lost 8 bases and 8 bases, there was a span of 15 bases. The CDR3 protein is CASVRGLNEKLFF. CDR3 bases: TGTGCCAGCGTCAGGGGACTAAACGAAAAACTGTTTTTT.

The chain couples TRBV6-4 to TRBJ1-2; TRBD1 might be the D (6 bases). The CDR3 covers 16 residues. Germline V gene sequence: CDR1 MRHNA, CDR2 SNTAGT. With 0 bases removed from V and 4 bases from J, the gap between germline ends came to 15 bases. Written as DNA, the CDR3 is TGTGCCAGCAGTGACTCTTCGGAGGGGGGATTCTATGGCTACACCTTC. This codes for CASSDSSEGGFYGYTF.

This chain joins TRBV13 and TRBJ2-3, with 7 bases matching TRBD1. The germline gives CDR1 PRHDT, CDR2 FYEKMQ (reference sequence). This CDR3 contains 16 residues. The trim removed 4 bases at V and 5 bases at J, leaving 12 bases unmatched. CDR3 sequence reads: CASSSAGAGGQDTQYF. The CDR3 DNA follows: TGTGCCAGCAGCTCCGCCGGGGCAGGGGGTCAAGATACGCAGTATTTT. Drawing the rest from reference TRBV13 and TRBJ2-3, the complete variable domain is AAGVIQSPRHLIKEKRETATLKCYPIPRHDTVYWYQQGPGQDPQFLISFYEKMQSDKGSIPDRFSAQQFSDYHSELNMSSLELGDSALYFCASSSAGAGGQDTQYFGPGTRLTVL.

The V call is TRBV29-1, the J call TRBJ2-3; maybe TRBD2 (7 bases). Trimming cost V 6 bases and J 4 bases, with 17 bases left between them. The CDR3 totals 14 residues. CDR1 is SQVTM, CDR2 ANQGSEA, per germline. The DNA for the CDR3 is TGCAGCGTACCCACGGAAGGGGGGGCAGATACGCAGTATTTT. Translated, it gives CSVPTEGGADTQYF.

The chain combines TRBV6-5 with TRBJ1-2, with a tentative D call TRBD1 (5 bases). Germline assignment: CDR1 MNHEY and CDR2 SVGAGI. The V gene lost 8 bases and the J gene lost 7 bases, with 17 bases spanning the gap. The CDR3 spans 13 residues. CDR3 in DNA: TGTGCCAGCTCCGAAACCGACAGTTTTGGCTACACCTTC. Amino acid sequence: CASSETDSFGYTF.

The chain combines TRBV28 with TRBJ1-5; the match to TRBD1 covers 7 bases. CDR1 and CDR2 from the germline V gene are MDHEN and SYDVKM. The CDR3 sequence is 15 residues long. J was trimmed by 3 bases and V by 3 bases; bases with no gene match: 5. CDR3 sequence reads: CASSFLGTDNQPQHF. The CDR3 coding sequence is TGTGCCAGCAGTTTCCTCGGGACAGACAATCAGCCCCAGCATTTT.

V gene TRBV7-9 combines with J gene TRBJ2-1; no clear D. Germline V gene sequence: CDR1 SEHNR, CDR2 FQNEAQ (reference sequence). V was pared by 4 bases and J by 6 bases, with 13 bases between. The CDR3 loop spans 14 amino acids. The CDR3 sequence is CASSSTIGFNEQFF. For the CDR3, the DNA is TGTGCCAGCAGCTCAACGATAGGGTTCAATGAGCAGTTCTTC.

There are a few counts of this clone. V usage is TRBV15 and J usage is TRBJ1-2, with 9 bases matching TRBD1. Germline lookup yields CDR1 LNHNV and CDR2 YYDKDF (reference sequence). The CDR3 extends over 14 amino acids. J gave up 3 bases and V 9 bases, and 8 bases lay outside the gene matches. The CDR3: CATARDREDYGYTF. CDR3 in DNA: TGTGCCACAGCCCGGGACAGGGAGGACTATGGCTACACCTTC.

The genes are TRBV9 and TRBJ2-5; 8 bases match TRBD1. CDR3 length: 14 residues. The junction had 5 bases not matched to a gene; V was cut back by 6 bases and J by 1 base. Germline loops: CDR1 SGDLS, CDR2 YYNGEE. CDR3 in amino acids: CASTRTGFQETQYF. CDR3 sequence (DNA): TGTGCCAGCACTAGGACAGGGTTCCAAGAGACCCAGTACTTC.

The genes are TRBV7-3 and TRBJ2-2; TRBD1 is a possible D gene (5 bases). The V end lost 0 bases, the J end lost 3 bases, and 26 bases lay between the germline ends. This CDR3 contains 21 residues. The germline V gene has CDR1 SGHTA and CDR2 FQGTGA. Here the CDR3 DNA reads TGTGCCAGCAGCTTAACAAGTTATCTAAGACAGCTCTTAATCTACACCGGGGAGCTGTTTTTT. This sequence encodes CASSLTSYLRQLLIYTGELFF.

V usage is TRBV13 and J usage is TRBJ2-7; 8 bases agree with TRBD2. The germline V gene has CDR1 PRHDT and CDR2 FYEKMQ (reference sequence). Unmatched junction bases numbered 3, after V lost 5 bases and J lost 3 bases. The CDR3 is 13 amino acids. The CDR3 reads CASSLSGSYEQYF. CDR3 DNA: TGTGCCAGCAGCCTGAGCGGGAGCTACGAGCAGTACTTC.

This rearrangement joins TRBV18 to TRBJ2-5; a weak D match, TRBD2 (6 bases). CDR1 KGHSH and CDR2 LQKENI come from the germline V gene. V was cut by 2 bases and J by 5 bases, with 9 bases left in between. The CDR3 is 13 amino acids. CDR3 nucleotides: TGTGCCAGCTCACCATCGGAGGGGGAGACCCAGTACTTC. Translated, it gives CASSPSEGETQYF. The variable domain in full, completed from reference TRBV18 and TRBJ2-5, reads NAGVMQNPRHLVRRRGQEARLRCSPMKGHSHVYWYRQLPEEGLKFMVYLQKENIIDESGMPKERFSAEFPKEGPSILRIQQVVRGDSAAYFCASSPSEGETQYFGPGTRLLVL.

The rearrangement joins TRBV10-1 to TRBJ2-3; 7 positions agree with TRBD2. Germline CDR1 WNHNN, CDR2 SYGVQD (reference sequence). V dropped 0 bases and J dropped 3; count of bases not matched to a gene: 9. The CDR3 is 17 residues long. This CDR3 is CASSESEGREKTDTQYF. CDR3 in DNA: TGCGCCAGCAGTGAGTCAGAGGGGCGGGAGAAAACAGATACGCAGTATTTT.

This rearrangement joins TRBV6-5 to TRBJ2-7; TRBD1 might be the D (6 bases). The CDR3 length is 13 residues. V was trimmed by 4 bases and J by 6 bases, leaving 13 bases between them. Per the germline V gene, CDR1 is MNHEY and CDR2 is SVGAGI. This CDR3 is CASSWSTGSEQYF. In DNA form, the CDR3 reads TGTGCCAGCAGTTGGTCCACAGGGTCCGAGCAGTACTTC.

This chain links TRBV7-3 with TRBJ2-7; D unclear. Germline V CDR1 and CDR2: SGHTA, FQGTGA. This CDR3 region has 14 residues. Trimming removed 0 bases at V and 5 bases at J, with 11 bases between. CDR3 region: CASSLTGSWDEQYF. DNA for the CDR3: TGTGCCAGCAGCTTAACAGGGTCCTGGGACGAGCAGTACTTC.

This rearrangement joins TRBV3-1 (or the pseudogene TRBV3-2) to TRBJ2-1; 9 nucleotides align to TRBD2. The V and J ends lost 1 base and 7 bases, in that order; junction bases with no gene match: 2. The CDR3 has 14 amino acids. In germline, CDR1 is LGHDT, CDR2 YNNKEL (reference sequence). CDR3 region: CASSQVAGANEQFF. The CDR3 DNA sequence: TGTGCCAGCAGCCAAGTAGCGGGGGCAAATGAGCAGTTCTTC.

The J gene is TRBJ2-5, the V gene TRBV11-3; D may match TRBD1 or TRBD2 (6 bases each). The CDR3 contains 17 residues. CDR1 and CDR2 from the germline V gene are SGHNT and YENEEA. Deletions cut 5 bases from V and 2 bases from J, with 21 bases between. This chain's CDR3 is CASSPVRGQEMQETQYF. CDR3 nucleotides: TGTGCCAGCAGCCCCGTCCGGGGGCAGGAGATGCAAGAGACCCAGTACTTC.

V and J are TRBV9 and TRBJ2-7; tentatively, D is TRBD2 (6 bases). There are 13 residues in the CDR3. The V gene's germline CDR1 is SGDLS and CDR2 YYNGEE. Trimming took off 1 base at V and 12 bases at J, with 17 bases between the two ends. The CDR3 region is CASSVSEGGPLYF. The CDR3 bases are TGTGCCAGCAGCGTAAGTGAGGGAGGCCCCTTGTACTTC. Looking up the rest from reference TRBV9 and TRBJ2-7 gives the full variable domain: DSGVTQTPKHLITATGQRVTLRCSPRSGDLSVYWYQQSLDQGLQFLIQYYNGEERAKGNILERFSAQQFPDLHSELNLSSLELGDSALYFCASSVSEGGPLYFGPGTRLTVT.

The rearrangement links TRBV19 to TRBJ2-7; D not resolved. Trimming took 2 bases from V and 7 from J, leaving 15 bases between them. The CDR3 consists of 14 residues. CDR1 is LNHDA, CDR2 SQIVND, per germline (reference sequence). The CDR3 reads CASSISSLAGEQYF. Here the CDR3 DNA reads TGTGCCAGTAGTATAAGTTCCCTCGCCGGGGAGCAGTACTTC.

V gene TRBV28 combines with J gene TRBJ1-5; D gene ambiguous. CDR1 MDHEN and CDR2 SYDVKM come from the germline V gene. Trimming shortened V by 7 bases and J by 2 bases, and 21 bases separated the two germline ends. The CDR3 is 17 residues long. CDR3 DNA: TGTGCCAGCACCCTCAACCGGGATTCGGGAGGCAATCAGCCCCAGCATTTT. Its translation is CASTLNRDSGGNQPQHF.

The chain is built from TRBV5-4 and TRBJ1-5; perhaps TRBD1 as D (5 bases). With 1 base removed from V and 1 base from J, the gap between germline ends came to 6 bases. CDR1 is SGHNT and CDR2 is YYREEE in the germline V gene (reference sequence). The CDR3 runs to 14 residues. The CDR3 is CASSLRGSNQPQHF. The CDR3 nucleotides are TGTGCCAGCAGCTTGCGGGGGAGCAATCAGCCCCAGCATTTT. The complete variable domain, with remaining parts taken from reference TRBV5-4 and TRBJ1-5, reads ETGVTQSPTHLIKTRGQQVTLRCSSQSGHNTVSWYQQALGQGPQFIFQYYREEENGRGNFPPRFSGLQFPNYSSELNVNALELDDSALYLCASSLRGSNQPQHFGDGTRLSIL.

The gene calls are TRBV5-1 and TRBJ2-2; the D call may be TRBD1 or TRBD2 (5 bases each). Germline values: CDR1 SGHRS, CDR2 YFSETQ. The CDR3 spans 17 residues. V was cut by 2 bases and J by 5 bases, with 19 bases left in between. The CDR3 DNA reads TGCGCCAGCAGCTTAGGGGACCGCCTTCGAAGTACCGGGGAGCTGTTTTTT. This sequence encodes CASSLGDRLRSTGELFF. Drawing the rest from reference TRBV5-1 and TRBJ2-2, the complete variable domain is KAGVTQTPRYLIKTRGQQVTLSCSPISGHRSVSWYQQTPGQGLQFLFEYFSETQRNKGNFPGRFSGRQFSNSRSEMNVSTLELGDSALYLCASSLGDRLRSTGELFFGEGSRLTVL.